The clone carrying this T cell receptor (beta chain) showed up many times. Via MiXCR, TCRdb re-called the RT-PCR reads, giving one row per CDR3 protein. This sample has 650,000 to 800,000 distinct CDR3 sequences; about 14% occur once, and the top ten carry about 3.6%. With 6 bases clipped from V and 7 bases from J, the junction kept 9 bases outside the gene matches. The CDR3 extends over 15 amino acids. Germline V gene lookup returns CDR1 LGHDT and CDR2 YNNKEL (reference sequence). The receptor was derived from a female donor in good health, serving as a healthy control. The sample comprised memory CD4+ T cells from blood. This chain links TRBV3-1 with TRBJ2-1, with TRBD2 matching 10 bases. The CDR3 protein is CASRRSSGSKNEQFF. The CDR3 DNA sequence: TGTGCCAGCAGACGATCTAGCGGGAGTAAAAATGAGCAGTTCTTC.